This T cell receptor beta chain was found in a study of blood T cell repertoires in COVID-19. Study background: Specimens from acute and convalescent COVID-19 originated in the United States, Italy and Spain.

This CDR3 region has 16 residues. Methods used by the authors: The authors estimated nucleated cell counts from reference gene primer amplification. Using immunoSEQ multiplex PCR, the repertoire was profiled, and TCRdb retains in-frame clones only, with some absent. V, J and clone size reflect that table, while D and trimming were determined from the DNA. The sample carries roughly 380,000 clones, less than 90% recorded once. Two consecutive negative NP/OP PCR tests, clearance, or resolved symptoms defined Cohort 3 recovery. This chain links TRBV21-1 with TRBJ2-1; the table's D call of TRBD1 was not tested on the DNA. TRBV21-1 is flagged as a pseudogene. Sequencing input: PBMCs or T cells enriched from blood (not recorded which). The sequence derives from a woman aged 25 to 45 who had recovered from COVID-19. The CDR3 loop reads CASSKAARTPPNEQFF. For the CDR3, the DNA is TGTGCCAGCAGCAAAGCGGCCCGAACCCCACCCAATGAGCAGTTCTTC.